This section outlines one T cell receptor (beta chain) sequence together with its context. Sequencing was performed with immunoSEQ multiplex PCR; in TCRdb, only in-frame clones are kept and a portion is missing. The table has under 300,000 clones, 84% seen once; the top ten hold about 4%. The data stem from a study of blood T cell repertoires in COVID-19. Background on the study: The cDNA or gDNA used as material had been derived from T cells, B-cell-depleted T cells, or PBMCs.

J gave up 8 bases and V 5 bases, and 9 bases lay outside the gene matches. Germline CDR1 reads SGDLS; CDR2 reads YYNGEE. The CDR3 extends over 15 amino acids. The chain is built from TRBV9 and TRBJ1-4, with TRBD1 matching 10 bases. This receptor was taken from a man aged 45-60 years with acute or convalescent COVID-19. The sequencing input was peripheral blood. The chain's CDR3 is CASSKTGGNREKLFF. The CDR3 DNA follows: TGTGCCAGCAGTAAGACAGGGGGCAATCGGGAAAAACTGTTTTTT.